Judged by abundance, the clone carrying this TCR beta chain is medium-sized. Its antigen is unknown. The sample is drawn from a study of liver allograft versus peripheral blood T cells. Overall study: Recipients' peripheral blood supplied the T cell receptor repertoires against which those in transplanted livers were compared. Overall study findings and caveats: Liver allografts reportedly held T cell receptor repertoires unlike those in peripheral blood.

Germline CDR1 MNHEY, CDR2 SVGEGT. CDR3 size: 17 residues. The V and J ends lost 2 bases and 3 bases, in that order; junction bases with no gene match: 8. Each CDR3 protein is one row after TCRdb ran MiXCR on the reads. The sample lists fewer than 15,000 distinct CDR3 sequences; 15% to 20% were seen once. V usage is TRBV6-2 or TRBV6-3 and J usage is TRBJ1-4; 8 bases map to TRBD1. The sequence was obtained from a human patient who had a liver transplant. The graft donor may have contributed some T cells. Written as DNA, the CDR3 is TGTGCCAGCAGTTACAACGACTACAGGGGGTCTAATGAAAAACTGTTTTTT. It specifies CASSYNDYRGSNEKLFF.